This T cell receptor beta chain came from a study of cytomegalovirus exposure and HLA in healthy donors. Comment on this clone: Its specificity is not known.

TCRdb's copy holds only in-frame clones and misses some; the assay was immunoSEQ multiplex PCR. The sample yields 300,000 to 400,000 clones, approximately 85% seen once. Germline values: CDR1 LNHNV, CDR2 YYDKDF (reference sequence). The ends lost 5 bases at V and 5 bases at J; junction bases unmatched: 7. This CDR3 is 14 amino acids long. Study-wide findings and caveats: Most TCRs appeared rarely, but some public TCRs recurred in many donors. Altogether, 150 or so TCR beta chains were recorded as cytomegalovirus-associated. Per published reports, the classifier diagnosed cytomegalovirus status with high specificity and sensitivity. A few CMV-associated chains were confirmed in vitro to be specific for CMV antigens.

V and J are TRBV15 and TRBJ1-2; 8 bases line up with TRBD1. The source of this sequence is a man aged 30 to 45 in good health and CMV-seronegative. Sequencing input: PBMCs. The CDR3 is CATSWDRSVYGYTF. CDR3 nucleotide sequence: TGTGCCACCAGCTGGGACAGGAGTGTTTATGGCTACACCTTC.